This T cell receptor beta chain is drawn from a study of human CD8 memory T cell subsets. This CDR3 contains 13 residues. Germline lookup yields CDR1 DFQATT and CDR2 SNEGSKA (reference sequence). Study-wide results and caveats: It was only the T cell receptor beta chains that the study sequenced.

Sequencing libraries of TCR beta were made by UMI-labeled 5' RACE. TCRdb re-called the 5' RACE reads, yielding one record per CDR3 amino acid sequence without DNA. In total, the table holds about 4,700 distinct CDR3 sequences. From buffy coats of healthy donors, the PBMC were obtained. The authors enriched total CD8+ T cells by negative magnetic separation. From duplicate vials of about 140,000 sorted CD8+ T cells per subset, RNA was isolated. A remark on this clonotype: Its antigen is unidentified.

The rearrangement links TRBV20-1 to TRBJ2-7; absent DNA, TCRdb's TRBD1 call cannot be checked. Sequencing input: CD8+ T cells from PBMCs. The sequence was obtained from a human donor in good health. The CDR3 loop reads CSAKGRKDYEQYF.